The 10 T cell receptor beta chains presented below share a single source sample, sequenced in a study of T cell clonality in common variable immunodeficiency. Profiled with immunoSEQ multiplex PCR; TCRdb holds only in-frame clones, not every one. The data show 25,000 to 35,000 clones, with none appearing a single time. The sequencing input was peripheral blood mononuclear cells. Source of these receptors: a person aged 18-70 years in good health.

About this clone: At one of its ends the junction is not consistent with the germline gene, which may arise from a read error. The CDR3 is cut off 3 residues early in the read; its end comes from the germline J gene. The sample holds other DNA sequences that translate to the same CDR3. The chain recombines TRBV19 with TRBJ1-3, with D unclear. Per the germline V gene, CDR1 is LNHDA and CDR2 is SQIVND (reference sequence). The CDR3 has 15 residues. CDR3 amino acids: CASSIAASSGNTIYF. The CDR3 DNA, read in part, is TGTGCCAGTAGTATAGCGGCTAGCTCTGGAAACACA.

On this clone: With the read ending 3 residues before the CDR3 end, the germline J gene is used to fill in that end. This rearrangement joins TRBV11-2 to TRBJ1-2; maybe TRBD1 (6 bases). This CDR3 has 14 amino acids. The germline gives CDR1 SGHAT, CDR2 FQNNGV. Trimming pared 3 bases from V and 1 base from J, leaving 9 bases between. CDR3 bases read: TGTGCCAGCAGCTTCGGGACAATTAACTATGGC. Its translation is CASSFGTINYG. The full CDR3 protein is CASSFGTINYGYTF.

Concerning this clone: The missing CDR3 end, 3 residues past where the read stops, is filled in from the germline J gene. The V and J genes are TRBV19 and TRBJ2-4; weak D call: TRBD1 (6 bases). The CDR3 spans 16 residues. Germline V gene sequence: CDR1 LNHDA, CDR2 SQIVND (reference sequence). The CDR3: CASSIEILGATYGQYF. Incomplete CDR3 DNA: TGTGCCAGTAGTATAGAGATCCTGGGGGCGACATATGGT.

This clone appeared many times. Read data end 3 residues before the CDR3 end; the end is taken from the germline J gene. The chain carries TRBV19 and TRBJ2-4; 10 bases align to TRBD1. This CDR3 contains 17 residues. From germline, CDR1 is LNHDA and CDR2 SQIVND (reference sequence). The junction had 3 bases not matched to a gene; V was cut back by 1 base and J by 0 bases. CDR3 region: CASSIGGQGRAKNIQYF. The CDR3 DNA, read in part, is TGTGCCAGTAGTATAGGGGGACAGGGGCGAGCCAAAAACATT.

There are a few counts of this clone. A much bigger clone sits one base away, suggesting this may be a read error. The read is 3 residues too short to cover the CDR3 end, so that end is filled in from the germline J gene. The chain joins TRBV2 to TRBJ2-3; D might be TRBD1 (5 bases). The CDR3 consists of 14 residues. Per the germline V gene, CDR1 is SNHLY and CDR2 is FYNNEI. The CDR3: CASSPGLSNQPQYF. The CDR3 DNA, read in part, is TGTGCCAGCAGTCCAGGGTTAAGCAATCAGCCG.

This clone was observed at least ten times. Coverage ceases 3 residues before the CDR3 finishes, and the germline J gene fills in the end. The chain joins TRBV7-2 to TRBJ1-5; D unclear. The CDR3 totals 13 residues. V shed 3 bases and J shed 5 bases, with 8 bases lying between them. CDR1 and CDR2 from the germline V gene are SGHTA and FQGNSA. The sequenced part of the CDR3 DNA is TGTGCCAGCAGCTTGAACGGGGATCAGCCC. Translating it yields CASSLNGDQP. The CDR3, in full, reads CASSLNGDQPQHF.

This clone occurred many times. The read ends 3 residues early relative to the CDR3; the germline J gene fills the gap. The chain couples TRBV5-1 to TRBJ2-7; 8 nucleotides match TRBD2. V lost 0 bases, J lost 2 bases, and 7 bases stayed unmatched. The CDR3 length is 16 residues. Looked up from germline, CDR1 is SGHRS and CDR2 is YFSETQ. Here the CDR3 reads CASSLAAGGGTYEQYF. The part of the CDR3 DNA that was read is TGCGCCAGCAGCTTGGCCGCAGGCGGGGGGACCTACGAG.

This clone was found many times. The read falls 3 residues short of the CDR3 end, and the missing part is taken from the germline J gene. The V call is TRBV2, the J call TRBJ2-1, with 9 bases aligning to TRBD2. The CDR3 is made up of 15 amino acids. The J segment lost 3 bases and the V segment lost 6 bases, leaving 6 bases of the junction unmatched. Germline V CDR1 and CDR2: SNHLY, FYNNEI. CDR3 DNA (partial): TGTGCCAGCAGGAGAGCGGGAGGTAACTACAATGAG. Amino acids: CASRRAGGNYNE. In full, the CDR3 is CASRRAGGNYNEQFF.

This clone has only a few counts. The sequenced part of the CDR3 DNA is TGCAGTGCTAGAGGTGGCGGAGGGGTAGATACG. The encoded protein is CSARGGGGVDT. The whole CDR3 sequence reads CSARGGGGVDTQYF. The chain carries TRBV20-1 and TRBJ2-3; D might be TRBD2 (6 bases). Coverage ceases 3 residues before the CDR3 finishes, and the germline J gene fills in the end. CDR3 size: 14 residues. Deletions cut 1 base from V and 5 bases from J, with 13 bases between. Germline V gives CDR1 DFQATT, CDR2 SNEGSKA (reference sequence).

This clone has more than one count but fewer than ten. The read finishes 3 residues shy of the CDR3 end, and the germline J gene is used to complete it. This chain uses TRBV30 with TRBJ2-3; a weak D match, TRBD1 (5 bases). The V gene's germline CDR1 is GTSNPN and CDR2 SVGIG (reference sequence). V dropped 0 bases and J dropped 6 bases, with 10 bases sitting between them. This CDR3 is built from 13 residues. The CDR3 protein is CAWSVGGADTQYF. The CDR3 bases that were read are TGTGCCTGGAGTGTCGGTGGGGCGGATACG. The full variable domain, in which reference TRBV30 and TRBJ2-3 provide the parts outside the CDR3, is SQTIHQWPATLVQPVGSPLSLECTVEGTSNPNLYWYRQAAGRGLQLLFYSVGIGQISSEVPQNLSASRPQDRQFILSSKKLLLSDSGFYLCAWSVGGADTQYFGPGTRLTVL.